Each of the 2 T cell receptor beta chains below was sequenced from the same sample in a study of T-cell memory formation after mild COVID-19. TCRdb reprocessed the 5' RACE reads with MiXCR, giving one entry per CDR3 protein. In the table there are under 300,000 distinct CDR3 sequences, roughly 17% of which are singletons. The specimen sequenced was PBMCs or a T cell subset sorted from them (not recorded which). Receptors originate from a man between 18 and 29 years old who had mild COVID-19 (a few samples of this study predate the infection). Cell type and time point are not known.

V gene TRBV5-6 combines with J gene TRBJ2-7, with a tentative D call TRBD2 (5 bases). The CDR3 sequence is 18 residues long. CDR1 and CDR2 (germline): SGHDT, YYEEEE. Trimming removed 7 bases from V and 0 bases from J, with 26 bases in between. The CDR3 loop reads CASAESLKWTGSSYEQYF. The CDR3 DNA sequence: TGTGCCAGCGCCGAAAGTCTGAAATGGACGGGAAGCTCCTACGAGCAGTACTTC. The entire variable domain, with the rest obtained from reference TRBV5-6 and TRBJ2-7, is as follows: DAGVTQSPTHLIKTRGQQVTLRCSPKSGHDTVSWYQQALGQGPQFIFQYYEEEERQRGNFPDRFSGHQFPNYSSELNVNALLLGDSALYLCASAESLKWTGSSYEQYFGPGTRLTVT.

This clonotype occurred a few times. The chain uses TRBV29-1 and TRBJ1-2; D possibly corresponds to TRBD1 (5 bases). The CDR3 runs 14 residues. The V and J ends lost 5 bases and 5 bases respectively, with 18 bases between them. Germline V gene data show CDR1 as SQVTM and CDR2 as ANQGSEA. The CDR3 loop reads CSVTPDSLDYGYTF. DNA for the CDR3: TGCAGCGTTACACCCGACAGTCTAGATTATGGCTACACCTTC.